This TCR beta chain comes out of a study of cytomegalovirus exposure and HLA in healthy donors. The CDR3 extends over 16 amino acids. J was trimmed by 4 bases and V by 3 bases; bases with no gene match: 13. Germline V gene data show CDR1 as GTSNPN and CDR2 as SVGIG (reference sequence). In its sample, this clone was seen a few times. Vbeta (60) and Jbeta (13) primers were used in the PCR. TCRdb's copy holds only in-frame clones and misses some; the assay was immunoSEQ multiplex PCR. The sample has approximately 190,000 clones, around three quarters seen once. Sequenced: PBMCs. This TCR came from a woman younger than 45 in good health and CMV-seronegative. The genes are TRBV30 and TRBJ1-1; 8 bases are shared with TRBD1. CDR3 in amino acids: CAWSPGGRGRGTEAFF. The CDR3 nucleotides are TGTGCCTGGAGCCCCGGGGGCAGGGGGCGTGGCACTGAAGCTTTCTTT.